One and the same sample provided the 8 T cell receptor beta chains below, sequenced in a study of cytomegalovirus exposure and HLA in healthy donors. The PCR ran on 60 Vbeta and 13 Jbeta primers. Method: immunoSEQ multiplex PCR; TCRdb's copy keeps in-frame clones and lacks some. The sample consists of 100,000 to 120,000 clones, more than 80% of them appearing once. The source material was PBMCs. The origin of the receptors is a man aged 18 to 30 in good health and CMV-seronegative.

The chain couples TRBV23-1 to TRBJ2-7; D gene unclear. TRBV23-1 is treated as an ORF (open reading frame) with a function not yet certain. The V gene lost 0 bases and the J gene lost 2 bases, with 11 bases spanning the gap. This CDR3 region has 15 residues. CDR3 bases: TGCGCCAGCAGTCAATCGGAACTACTCGCCTACGAGCAGTACTTC. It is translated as CASSQSELLAYEQYF.

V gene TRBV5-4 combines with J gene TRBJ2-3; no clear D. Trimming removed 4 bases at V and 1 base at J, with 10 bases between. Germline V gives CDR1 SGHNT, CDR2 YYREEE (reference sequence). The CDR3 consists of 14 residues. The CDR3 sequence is CASSQTVRTDTQYF. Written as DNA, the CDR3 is TGTGCCAGCAGCCAAACGGTACGCACAGATACGCAGTATTTT.

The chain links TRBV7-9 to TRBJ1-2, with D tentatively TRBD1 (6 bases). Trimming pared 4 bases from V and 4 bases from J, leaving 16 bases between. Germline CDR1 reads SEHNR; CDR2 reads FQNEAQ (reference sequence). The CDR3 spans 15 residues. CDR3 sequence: CASSSSDSELYGYTF. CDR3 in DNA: TGTGCCAGCAGCTCGTCGGACAGCGAACTCTATGGCTACACCTTC.

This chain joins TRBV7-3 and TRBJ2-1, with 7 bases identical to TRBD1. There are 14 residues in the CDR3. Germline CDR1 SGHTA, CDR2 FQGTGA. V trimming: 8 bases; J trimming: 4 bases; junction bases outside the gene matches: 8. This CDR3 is CASSPRQGYNEQFF. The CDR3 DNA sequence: TGTGCCAGCTCTCCGAGACAGGGTTACAATGAGCAGTTCTTC.

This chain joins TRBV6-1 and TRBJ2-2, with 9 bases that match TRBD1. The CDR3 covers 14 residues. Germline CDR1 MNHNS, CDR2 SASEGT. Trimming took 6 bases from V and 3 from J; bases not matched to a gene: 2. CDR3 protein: CASSRTGDTGELFF. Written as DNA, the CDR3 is TGTGCCAGCAGCCGGACAGGGGACACCGGGGAGCTGTTTTTT.

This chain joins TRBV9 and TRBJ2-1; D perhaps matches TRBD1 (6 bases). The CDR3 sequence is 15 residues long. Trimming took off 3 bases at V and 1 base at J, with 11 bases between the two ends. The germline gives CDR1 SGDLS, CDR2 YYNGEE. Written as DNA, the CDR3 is TGTGCCAGCAGCGGGGCGAGGGGGTCCTACAATGAGCAGTTCTTC. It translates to CASSGARGSYNEQFF. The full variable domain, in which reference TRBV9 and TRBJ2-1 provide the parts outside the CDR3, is DSGVTQTPKHLITATGQRVTLRCSPRSGDLSVYWYQQSLDQGLQFLIQYYNGEERAKGNILERFSAQQFPDLHSELNLSSLELGDSALYFCASSGARGSYNEQFFGPGTRLTVL.

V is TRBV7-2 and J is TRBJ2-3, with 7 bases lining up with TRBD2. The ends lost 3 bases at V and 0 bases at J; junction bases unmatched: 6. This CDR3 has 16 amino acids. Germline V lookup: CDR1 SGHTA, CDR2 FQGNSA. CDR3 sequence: CASSLGGGRSTDTQYF. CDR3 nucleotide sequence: TGTGCCAGCAGCTTGGGGGGAGGGCGAAGCACAGATACGCAGTATTTT.

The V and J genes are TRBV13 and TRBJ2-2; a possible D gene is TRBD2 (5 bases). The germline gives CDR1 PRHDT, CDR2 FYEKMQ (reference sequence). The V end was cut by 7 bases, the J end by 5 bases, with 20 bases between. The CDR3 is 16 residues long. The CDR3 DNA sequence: TGTGCCAGCATCAGCCCGGTGGTAGCGCTAACCGGGGAGCTGTTTTTT. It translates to CASISPVVALTGELFF.